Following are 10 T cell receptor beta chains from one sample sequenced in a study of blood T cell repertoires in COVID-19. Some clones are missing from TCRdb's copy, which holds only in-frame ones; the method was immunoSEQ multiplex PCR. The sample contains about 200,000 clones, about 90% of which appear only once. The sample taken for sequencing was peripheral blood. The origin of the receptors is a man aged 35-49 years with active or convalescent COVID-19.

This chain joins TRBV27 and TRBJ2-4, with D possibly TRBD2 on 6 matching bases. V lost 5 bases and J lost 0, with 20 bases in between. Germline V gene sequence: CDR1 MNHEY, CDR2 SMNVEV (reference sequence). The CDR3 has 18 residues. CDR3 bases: TGTGCCAGCAGTGGAAGACCTTATAGCGGACTAGCCAAAAACATTCAGTACTTC. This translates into CASSGRPYSGLAKNIQYF.

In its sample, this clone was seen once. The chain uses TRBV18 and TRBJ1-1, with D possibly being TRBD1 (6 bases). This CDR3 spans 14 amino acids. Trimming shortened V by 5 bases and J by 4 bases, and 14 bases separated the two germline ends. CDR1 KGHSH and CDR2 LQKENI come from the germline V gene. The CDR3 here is CASSATGKGTEAFF. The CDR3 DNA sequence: TGTGCCAGCTCAGCCACAGGGAAGGGCACTGAAGCTTTCTTT.

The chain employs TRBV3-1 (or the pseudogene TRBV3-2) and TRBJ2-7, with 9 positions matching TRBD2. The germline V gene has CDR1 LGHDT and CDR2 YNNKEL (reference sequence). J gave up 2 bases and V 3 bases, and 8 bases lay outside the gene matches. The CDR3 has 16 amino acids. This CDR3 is CASSQSPIAGAYEQYF. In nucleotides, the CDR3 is TGTGCCAGCAGCCAGAGTCCAATAGCGGGGGCCTACGAGCAGTACTTC.

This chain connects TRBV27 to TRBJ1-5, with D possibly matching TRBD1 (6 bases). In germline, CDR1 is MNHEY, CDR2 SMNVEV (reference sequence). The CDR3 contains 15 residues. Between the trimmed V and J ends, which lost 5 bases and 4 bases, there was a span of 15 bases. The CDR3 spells CASSQGGGSNQPQHF. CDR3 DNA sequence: TGTGCCAGCAGTCAAGGTGGGGGCTCGAATCAGCCCCAGCATTTT.

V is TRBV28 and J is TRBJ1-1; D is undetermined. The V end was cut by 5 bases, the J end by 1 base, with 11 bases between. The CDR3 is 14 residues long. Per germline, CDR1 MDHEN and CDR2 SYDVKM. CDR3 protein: CASSIRLKNTEAFF. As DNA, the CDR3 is TGTGCCAGCAGTATCAGACTTAAGAACACTGAAGCTTTCTTT.

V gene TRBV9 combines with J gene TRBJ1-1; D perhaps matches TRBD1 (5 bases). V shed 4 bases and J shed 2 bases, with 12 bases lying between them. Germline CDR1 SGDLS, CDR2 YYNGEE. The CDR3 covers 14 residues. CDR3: CASSPRGLNTEAFF. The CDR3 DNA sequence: TGTGCCAGCAGCCCGCGGGGCCTTAACACTGAAGCTTTCTTT. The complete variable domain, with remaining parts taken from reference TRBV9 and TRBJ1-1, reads DSGVTQTPKHLITATGQRVTLRCSPRSGDLSVYWYQQSLDQGLQFLIQYYNGEERAKGNILERFSAQQFPDLHSELNLSSLELGDSALYFCASSPRGLNTEAFFGQGTRLTVV.

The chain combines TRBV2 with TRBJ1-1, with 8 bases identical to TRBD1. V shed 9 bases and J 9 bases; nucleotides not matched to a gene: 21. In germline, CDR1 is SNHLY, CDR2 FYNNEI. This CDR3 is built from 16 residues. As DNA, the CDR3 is TGTGCCAGTACAAAAGGGACAGGTGCTCAAGGGGTGCAAGCTTTCTTT. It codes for CASTKGTGAQGVQAFF.

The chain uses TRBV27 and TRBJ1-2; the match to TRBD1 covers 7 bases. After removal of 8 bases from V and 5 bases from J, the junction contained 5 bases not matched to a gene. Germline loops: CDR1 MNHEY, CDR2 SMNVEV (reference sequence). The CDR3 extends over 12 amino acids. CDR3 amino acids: CASWRGQYGYTF. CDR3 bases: TGTGCCAGCTGGAGGGGGCAGTATGGCTACACCTTC.

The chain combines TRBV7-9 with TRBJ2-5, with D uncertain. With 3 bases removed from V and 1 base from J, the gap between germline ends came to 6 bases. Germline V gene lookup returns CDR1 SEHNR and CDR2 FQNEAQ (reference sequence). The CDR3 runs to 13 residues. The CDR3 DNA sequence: TGTGCCAGCAGCTTCGACATCCAAGAGACCCAGTACTTC. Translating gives CASSFDIQETQYF.

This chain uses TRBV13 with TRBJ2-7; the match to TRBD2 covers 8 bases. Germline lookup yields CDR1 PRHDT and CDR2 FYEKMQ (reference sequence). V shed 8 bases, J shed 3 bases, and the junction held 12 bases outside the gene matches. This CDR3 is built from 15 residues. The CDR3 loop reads CASSPPGGRFYEQYF. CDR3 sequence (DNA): TGTGCCAGCTCTCCCCCGGGAGGGAGATTCTACGAGCAGTACTTC.